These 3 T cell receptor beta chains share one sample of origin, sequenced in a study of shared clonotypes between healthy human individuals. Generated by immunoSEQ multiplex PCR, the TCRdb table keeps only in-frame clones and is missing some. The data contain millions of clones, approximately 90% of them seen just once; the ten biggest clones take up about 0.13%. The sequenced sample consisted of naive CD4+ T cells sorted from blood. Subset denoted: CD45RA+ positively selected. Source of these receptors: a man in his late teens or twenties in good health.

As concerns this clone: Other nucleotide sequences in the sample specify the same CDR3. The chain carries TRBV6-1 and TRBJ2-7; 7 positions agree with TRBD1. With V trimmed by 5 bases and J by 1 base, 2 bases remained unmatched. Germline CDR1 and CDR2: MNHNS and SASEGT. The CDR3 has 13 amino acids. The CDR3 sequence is CASSPGQSYEQYF. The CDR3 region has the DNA TGTGCCAGCAGTCCGGGACAGTCCTACGAGCAGTACTTC.

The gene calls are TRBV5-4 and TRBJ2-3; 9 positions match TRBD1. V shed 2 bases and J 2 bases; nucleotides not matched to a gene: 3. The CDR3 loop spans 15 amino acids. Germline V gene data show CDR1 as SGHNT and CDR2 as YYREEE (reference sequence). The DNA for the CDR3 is TGTGCCAGCAGCTTAGACAGGGGGAACACAGATACGCAGTATTTT. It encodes CASSLDRGNTDTQYF. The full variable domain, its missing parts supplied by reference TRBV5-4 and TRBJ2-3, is ETGVTQSPTHLIKTRGQQVTLRCSSQSGHNTVSWYQQALGQGPQFIFQYYREEENGRGNFPPRFSGLQFPNYSSELNVNALELDDSALYLCASSLDRGNTDTQYFGPGTRLTVL.

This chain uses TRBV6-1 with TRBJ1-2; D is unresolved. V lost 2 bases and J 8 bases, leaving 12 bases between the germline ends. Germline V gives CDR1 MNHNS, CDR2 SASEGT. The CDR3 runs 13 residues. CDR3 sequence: CASSEFRAGGYTF. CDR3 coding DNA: TGTGCCAGCAGTGAATTTAGGGCCGGCGGCTACACCTTC.